The source of this T cell receptor beta chain is a study of regulatory T cells in long-lasting Graves disease. For the study at large: Graves' patients, diagnosed recently, had received antithyroid drugs under 3 months. Study conclusions and caveats: Favoring TRBV28, TRBJ1-2 and TRBJ2-5 was a feature seen in persistent disease.

The time point denotes: newly diagnosed GD, antithyroid drugs for less than 3 months. Preparation of the TCR library used RNA extracted from PBMCs. Germline assignment: CDR1 DFQATT and CDR2 SNEGSKA (reference sequence). With 5 bases removed from V and 6 bases from J, the gap between germline ends came to 17 bases. The CDR3 covers 14 residues. Construction of TCR beta libraries relied on iRepertoire HTBI primers and on Arm-PCR targeting CDR3 regions. TCRdb processed the multiplex PCR reads anew with MiXCR; each CDR3 protein has one entry. The sample lists about 440,000 distinct CDR3 sequences; 14% to 15% were seen once. In its sample, this clonotype was seen many times. Its antigen is as yet unknown. These data were also filed under a second study, of T cells in Graves' hyperthyroidism and ophthalmopathy. That study reports: Investigators excluded patients with uncontrolled infection, other autoimmune disease, pregnancy or lactation.

This clonotype originated in a woman younger than 45 with Graves disease. The sequenced sample was peripheral blood mononuclear cells (PBMCs), obtained at new diagnosis, from a patient treated with antithyroid drugs. This sequence joins TRBV20-1 and TRBJ2-1; either TRBD1 or TRBD2 may supply D (5 bases each). CDR3 nucleotide sequence: TGCAGTGCTGGGGGTCCTCAGGACCCCAATGAGCAGTTCTTC. Translated: CSAGGPQDPNEQFF.